These 3 T cell receptor beta chains came from one sample sequenced in a study of human T cells and chemical hapten exposure. Time point given: patch test 3, about 24 weeks after DPC sensitization. Documented treatment: therapeutic diphenylcyclopropenone sensitization with weekly scalp DPC. TCRdb re-derived calls from the RACE reads in MiXCR, one entry per CDR3 protein. Counted here are about 84,000 distinct CDR3 sequences, about a tenth occurring once; the ten biggest clones make up under 4.5%. This sample comprised whole blood, obtained in connection with sensitization to the hapten diphenylcyclopropenone (DPC). All receptors come from a woman aged 45 to 65 with alopecia areata. Some clones in this sample may be carry-over from other donors' samples.

The DNA of the CDR3 is TGTGCCAGCAGCCAAGTCGGGGGATCCTACGAGCAGTACTTC. Its protein is CASSQVGGSYEQYF. The chain carries TRBV4-2 and TRBJ2-7, with a weak D call TRBD2 (6 bases). V shed 1 base and J shed 1 base, with 8 bases lying between them. This CDR3 has 14 residues. Germline V lookup: CDR1 LGHNA, CDR2 YNFKEQ.

This clonotype was observed many times. V and J are TRBV9 and TRBJ2-1, with D tentatively TRBD2 (6 bases). This CDR3 region has 13 residues. The V gene's germline CDR1 is SGDLS and CDR2 YYNGEE. The V end lost 3 bases, the J end lost 6 bases, and 10 bases lay between the germline ends. The CDR3 is CASSDGTPNEQFF. CDR3 DNA sequence: TGTGCCAGCAGCGATGGGACTCCCAATGAGCAGTTCTTC.

The chain links TRBV28 to TRBJ2-7, with a weak D call TRBD2 (6 bases). V dropped 4 bases and J dropped 0 bases, with 13 bases sitting between them. The CDR3 has 15 residues. Germline V lookup: CDR1 MDHEN, CDR2 SYDVKM. The CDR3 here is CASSSPGVSSYEQYF. The CDR3 region has the DNA TGTGCCAGCAGTTCGCCGGGGGTGAGCTCCTACGAGCAGTACTTC.